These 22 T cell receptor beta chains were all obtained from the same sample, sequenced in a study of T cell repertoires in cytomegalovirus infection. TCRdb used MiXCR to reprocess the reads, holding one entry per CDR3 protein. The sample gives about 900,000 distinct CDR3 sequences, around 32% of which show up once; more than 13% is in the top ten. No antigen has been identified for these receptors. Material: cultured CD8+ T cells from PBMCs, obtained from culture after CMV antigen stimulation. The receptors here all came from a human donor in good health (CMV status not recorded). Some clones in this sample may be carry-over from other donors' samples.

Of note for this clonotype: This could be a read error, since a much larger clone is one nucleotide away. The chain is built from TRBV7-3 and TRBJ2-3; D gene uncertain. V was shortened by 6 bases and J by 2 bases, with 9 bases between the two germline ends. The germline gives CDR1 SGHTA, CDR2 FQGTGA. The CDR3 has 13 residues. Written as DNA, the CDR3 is TGTGCCAGCAGTTCCCGGAACACAGATACGCAGTATTTT. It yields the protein CASSSRNTDTQYF.

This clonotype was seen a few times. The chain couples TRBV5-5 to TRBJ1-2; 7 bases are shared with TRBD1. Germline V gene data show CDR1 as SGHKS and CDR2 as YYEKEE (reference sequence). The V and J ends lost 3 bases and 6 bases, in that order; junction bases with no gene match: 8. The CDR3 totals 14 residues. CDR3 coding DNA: TGTGCCAGCAGCTCACAGGGGTTTTTGGATGGCTACACCTTC. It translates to CASSSQGFLDGYTF.

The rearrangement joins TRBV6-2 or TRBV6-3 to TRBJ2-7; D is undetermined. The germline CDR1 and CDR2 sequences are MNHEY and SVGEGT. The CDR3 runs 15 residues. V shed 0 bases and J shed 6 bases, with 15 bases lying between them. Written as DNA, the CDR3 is TGTGCCAGCAGTTACTCGGAGACGACAAGGACCGAGCAGTACGTC. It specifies CASSYSETTRTEQYV.

DNA of the CDR3: TGTGCCAGCAGTTACCAGAGCGGGGGCGCCAACACCGGGGAGCTGTTTTTT. Residues: CASSYQSGGANTGELFF. This chain uses TRBV6-5 with TRBJ2-2, with 8 bases fitting TRBD2. From germline, CDR1 is MNHEY and CDR2 SVGAGI. V was pared by 2 bases and J by 2 bases, with 7 bases of the junction left unmatched. CDR3 size: 17 residues.

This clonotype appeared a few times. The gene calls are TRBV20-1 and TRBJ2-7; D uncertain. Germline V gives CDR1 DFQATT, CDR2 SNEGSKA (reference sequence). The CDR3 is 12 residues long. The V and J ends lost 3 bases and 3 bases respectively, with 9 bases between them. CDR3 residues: CSARGEDYEQYV. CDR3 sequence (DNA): TGCAGTGCTAGGGGCGAGGACTACGAGCAGTACGTC.

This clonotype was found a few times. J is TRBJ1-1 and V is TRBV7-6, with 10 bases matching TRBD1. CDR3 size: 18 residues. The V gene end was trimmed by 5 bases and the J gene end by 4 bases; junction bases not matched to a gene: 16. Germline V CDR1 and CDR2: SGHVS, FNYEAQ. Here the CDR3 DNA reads TGTGCCAGCAGCCTTAAGAGACAGGGGGCTTTGTTAGGCACTGAAGCTTTCTTT. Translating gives CASSLKRQGALLGTEAFF.

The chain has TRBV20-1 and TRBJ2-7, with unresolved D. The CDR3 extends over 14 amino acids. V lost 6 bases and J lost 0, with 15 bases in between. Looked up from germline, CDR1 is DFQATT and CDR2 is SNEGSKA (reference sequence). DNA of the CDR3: TGCAGTGCCTTGACGGAGCCTAGCTCCTACGAGCAGTACTTC. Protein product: CSALTEPSSYEQYF.

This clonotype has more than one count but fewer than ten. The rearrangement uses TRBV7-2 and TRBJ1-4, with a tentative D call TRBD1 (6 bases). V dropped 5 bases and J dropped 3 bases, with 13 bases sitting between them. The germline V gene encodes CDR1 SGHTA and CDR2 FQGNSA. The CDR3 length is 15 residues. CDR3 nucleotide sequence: TGTGCCAGCAGCCTCCGGGACACATCTAATGAAAAACTGTTTTTT. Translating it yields CASSLRDTSNEKLFF. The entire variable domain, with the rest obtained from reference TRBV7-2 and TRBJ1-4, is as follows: GAGVSQSPSNKVTEKGKDVELRCDPISGHTALYWYRQSLGQGLEFLIYFQGNSAPDKSGLPSDRFSAERTGGSVSTLTIQRTQQEDSAVYLCASSLRDTSNEKLFFGSGTQLSVL.

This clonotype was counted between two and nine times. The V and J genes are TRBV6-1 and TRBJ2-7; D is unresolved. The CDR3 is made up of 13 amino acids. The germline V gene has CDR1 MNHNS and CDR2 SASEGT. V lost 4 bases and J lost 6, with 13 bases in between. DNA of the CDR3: TGTGCCAGCAGTGTGGCACCCCTCGGCGAGCAGTACTTC. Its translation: CASSVAPLGEQYF.

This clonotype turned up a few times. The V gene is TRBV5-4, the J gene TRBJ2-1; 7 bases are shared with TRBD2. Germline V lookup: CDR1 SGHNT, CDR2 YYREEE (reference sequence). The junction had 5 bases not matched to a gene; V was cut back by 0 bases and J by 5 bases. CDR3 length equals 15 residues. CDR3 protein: CASSLGWGGNNEQFF. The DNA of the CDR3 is TGTGCCAGCAGCTTGGGCTGGGGAGGGAACAATGAGCAGTTCTTC.

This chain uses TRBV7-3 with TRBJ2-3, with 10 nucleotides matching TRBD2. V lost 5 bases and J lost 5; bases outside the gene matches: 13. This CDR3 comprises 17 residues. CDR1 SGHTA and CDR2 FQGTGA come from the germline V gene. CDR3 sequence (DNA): TGTGCCAGCAGCCCCGGTCGGAGCGGGGGGGCCTTAGATACGCAGTATTTT. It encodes CASSPGRSGGALDTQYF.

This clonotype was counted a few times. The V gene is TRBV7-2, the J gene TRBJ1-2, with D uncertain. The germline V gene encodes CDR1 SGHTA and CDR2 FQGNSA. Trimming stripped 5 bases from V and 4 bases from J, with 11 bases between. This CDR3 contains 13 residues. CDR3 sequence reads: CASSVRESYGYTF. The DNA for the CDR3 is TGTGCCAGCAGCGTCCGGGAATCCTATGGCTACACCTTC.

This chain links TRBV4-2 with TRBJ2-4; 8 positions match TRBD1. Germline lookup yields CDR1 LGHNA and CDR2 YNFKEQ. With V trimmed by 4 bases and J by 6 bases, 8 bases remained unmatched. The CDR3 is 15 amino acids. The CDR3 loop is CASSPSGQGLNIQYF. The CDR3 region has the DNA TGTGCCAGCAGCCCCTCCGGACAGGGCCTAAACATTCAGTACTTC.

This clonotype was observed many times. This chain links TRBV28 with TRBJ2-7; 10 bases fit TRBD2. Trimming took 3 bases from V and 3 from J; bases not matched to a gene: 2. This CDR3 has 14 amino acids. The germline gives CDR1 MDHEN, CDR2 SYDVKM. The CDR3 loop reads CASSLTSGRYEQYV. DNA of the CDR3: TGTGCCAGCAGTTTGACTAGCGGGCGCTACGAGCAGTACGTC.

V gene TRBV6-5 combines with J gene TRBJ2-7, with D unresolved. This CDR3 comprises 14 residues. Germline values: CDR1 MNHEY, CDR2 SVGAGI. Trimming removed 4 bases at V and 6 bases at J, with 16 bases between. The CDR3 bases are TGTGCCAGCAGTTCATCTTACGGCACAGTCGAGCAGTACGTC. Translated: CASSSSYGTVEQYV.

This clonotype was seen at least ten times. CDR3 DNA sequence: TGTGCCAGCAGTTGGGACAGGGCTGGCTATGGCTACACCTTC. Protein product: CASSWDRAGYGYTF. V and J are TRBV12-3 or TRBV12-4 and TRBJ1-2; 9 nucleotides match TRBD1. The CDR3 length is 14 residues. After removal of 4 bases from V and 4 bases from J, the junction contained 4 bases not matched to a gene.

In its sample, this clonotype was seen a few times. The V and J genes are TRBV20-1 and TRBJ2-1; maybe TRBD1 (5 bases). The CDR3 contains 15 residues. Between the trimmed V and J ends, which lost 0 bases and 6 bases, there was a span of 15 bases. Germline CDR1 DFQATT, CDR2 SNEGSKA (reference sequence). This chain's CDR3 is CSARDLRGSINEQFF. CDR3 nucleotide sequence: TGCAGTGCTAGAGATTTAAGGGGTTCAATCAATGAGCAGTTCTTC.

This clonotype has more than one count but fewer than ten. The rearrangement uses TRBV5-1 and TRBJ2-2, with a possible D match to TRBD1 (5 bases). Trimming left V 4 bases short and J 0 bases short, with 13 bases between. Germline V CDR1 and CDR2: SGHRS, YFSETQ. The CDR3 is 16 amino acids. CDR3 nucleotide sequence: TGCGCCAGCAGCCGTTGGGCAGGGACGAACACCGGGGAGCTGTTTTTT. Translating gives CASSRWAGTNTGELFF. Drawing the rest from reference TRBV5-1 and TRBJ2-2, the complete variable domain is KAGVTQTPRYLIKTRGQQVTLSCSPISGHRSVSWYQQTPGQGLQFLFEYFSETQRNKGNFPGRFSGRQFSNSRSEMNVSTLELGDSALYLCASSRWAGTNTGELFFGEGSRLTVL.

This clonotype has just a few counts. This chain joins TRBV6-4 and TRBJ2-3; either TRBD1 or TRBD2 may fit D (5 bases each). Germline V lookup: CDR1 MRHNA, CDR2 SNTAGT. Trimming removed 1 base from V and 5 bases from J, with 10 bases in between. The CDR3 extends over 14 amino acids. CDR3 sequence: CASSDLGRLDTQYF. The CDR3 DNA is TGTGCCAGCAGTGACTTGGGACGACTAGATACGCAGTATTTT.

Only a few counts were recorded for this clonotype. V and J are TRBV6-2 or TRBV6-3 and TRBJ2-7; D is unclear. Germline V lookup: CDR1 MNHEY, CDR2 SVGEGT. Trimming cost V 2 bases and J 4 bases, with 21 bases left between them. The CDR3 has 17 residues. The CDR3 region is CASSYRGSLGRDYEQYV. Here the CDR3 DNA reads TGTGCCAGCAGTTACAGAGGCTCTCTAGGCAGAGATTACGAGCAGTACGTC.

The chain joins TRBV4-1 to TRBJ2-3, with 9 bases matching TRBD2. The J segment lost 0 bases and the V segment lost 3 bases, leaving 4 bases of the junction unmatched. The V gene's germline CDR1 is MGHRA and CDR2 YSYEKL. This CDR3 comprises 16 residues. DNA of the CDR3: TGCGCCAGCAGCCACGGACTAGCGCCCAGCACAGATACGCAGTATTTT. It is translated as CASSHGLAPSTDTQYF.

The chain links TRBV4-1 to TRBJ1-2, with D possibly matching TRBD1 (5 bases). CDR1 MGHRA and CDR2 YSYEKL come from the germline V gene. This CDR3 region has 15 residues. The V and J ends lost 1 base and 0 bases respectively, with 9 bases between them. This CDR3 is CASSQGTGPNYGYTF. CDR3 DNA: TGCGCCAGCAGCCAAGGTACGGGGCCTAACTATGGCTACACCTTC.